This TCR beta chain was obtained from a study of OX40 agonist ivuxolimab in advanced cancers. Germline lookup yields CDR1 SEHNR and CDR2 FQNEAQ (reference sequence). There are 14 residues in the CDR3. Trimming removed 1 base at V and 8 bases at J, with 12 bases between. The method was immunoSEQ multiplex PCR; TCRdb's version includes in-frame clones alone and lacks a portion of them. The sample has about 91,000 clones; around 85% are singletons. This specimen was CD4+ or CD8+ T cells sorted from blood, taken in a trial of the OX40 agonist ivuxolimab. The chain recombines TRBV7-9 with TRBJ2-1; D assignment may be TRBD1 or TRBD2 (5 bases each). The TCR originated in an adult with an advanced solid tumor such as melanoma, head and neck, liver or kidney cancer. CDR3 region: CASSLVGLGDEQFF. DNA of the CDR3: TGTGCCAGCAGCTTAGTCGGTCTGGGGGATGAGCAGTTCTTC.